This entry concerns a single T cell receptor beta chain. Its antigen is undetermined. The data were taken from a study of shared clonotypes between healthy human individuals. Study-wide results and limits: Although depth was large, rarefaction showed that sequencing of the sorted subsets was incomplete. Clonotype sharing across several donors was observed for around 4.8% of naive CD4 clonotypes.

The table came from immunoSEQ multiplex PCR; TCRdb's copy has only in-frame clones and leaves some out. Among more than 2,000,000 clones listed, approximately 94% were seen once. Per germline, CDR1 SGHNT and CDR2 YYREEE (reference sequence). After removal of 0 bases from V and 5 bases from J, the junction contained 5 bases not matched to a gene. There are 16 residues in the CDR3. This clonotype was sampled from a man between 18 and 29 years old in good health. The sequenced sample consisted of naive CD4+ T cells sorted from blood. The subset: CD45RA+ positively selected. The V gene is TRBV5-4, the J gene TRBJ1-5, with 10 bases aligning to TRBD1. The CDR3 reads CASSLADRGPDQPQHF. CDR3 DNA: TGTGCCAGCAGCTTGGCAGACAGGGGGCCCGATCAGCCCCAGCATTTT.